The text below deals with one T cell receptor beta chain. The data were taken from a study of cytomegalovirus exposure and HLA in healthy donors. The PCR contained 60 Vbeta and 13 Jbeta primers. Methods used by the authors: Unique TCR beta chains totaled some 78 million in a later count, with roughly 10 million of them shared. The data were produced by immunoSEQ multiplex PCR, yet TCRdb's version contains in-frame clones alone and is incomplete. That table furnishes V, J and clone size, whereas the DNA furnished D and trimming. Found here are 150,000 or so clones, over 75% of them singletons; the top ten hold approximately 5.6%. CDR3 length: 15 residues. The germline CDR1 and CDR2 sequences are SNHLY and FYNNEI. J was trimmed by 3 bases and V by 7 bases; bases with no gene match: 9.

This sequence was found in a woman aged 40 to 55 in good health and CMV-seropositive. Material: PBMCs. J is TRBJ2-3 and V is TRBV2; TRBD2 aligns across 8 bases. Here the CDR3 DNA reads TGTGCCAGCAAAACGGGACTAGGTGGTACAGATACGCAGTATTTT. This encodes CASKTGLGGTDTQYF. Combining the CDR3 with reference TRBV2 and TRBJ2-3 gives the whole variable domain EPEVTQTPSHQVTQMGQEVILRCVPISNHLYFYWYRQILGQKVEFLVSFYNNEISEKSEIFDDQFSVERPDGSNFTLKIRSTKLEDSAMYFCASKTGLGGTDTQYFGPGTRLTVL.